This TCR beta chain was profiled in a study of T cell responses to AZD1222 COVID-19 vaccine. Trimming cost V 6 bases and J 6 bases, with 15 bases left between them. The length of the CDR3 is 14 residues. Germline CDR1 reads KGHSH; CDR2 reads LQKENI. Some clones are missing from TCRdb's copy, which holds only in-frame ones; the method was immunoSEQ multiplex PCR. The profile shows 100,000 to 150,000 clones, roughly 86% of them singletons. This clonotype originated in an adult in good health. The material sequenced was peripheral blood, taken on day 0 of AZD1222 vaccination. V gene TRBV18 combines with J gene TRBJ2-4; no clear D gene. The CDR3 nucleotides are TGTGCCAGCTCGCCCTCGACCACGTCAAACATTCAGTACTTC. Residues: CASSPSTTSNIQYF.